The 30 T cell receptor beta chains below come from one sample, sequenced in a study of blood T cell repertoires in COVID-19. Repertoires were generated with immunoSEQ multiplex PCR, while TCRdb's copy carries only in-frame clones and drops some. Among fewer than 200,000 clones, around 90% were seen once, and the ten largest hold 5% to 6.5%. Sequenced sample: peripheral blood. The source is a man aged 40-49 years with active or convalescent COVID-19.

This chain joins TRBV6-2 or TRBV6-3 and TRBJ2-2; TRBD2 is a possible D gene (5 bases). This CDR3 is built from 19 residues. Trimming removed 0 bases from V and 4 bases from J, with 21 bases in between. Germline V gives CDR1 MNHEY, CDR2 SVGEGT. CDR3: CASSYSPSGSYLGTGELFF. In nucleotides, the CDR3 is TGTGCCAGCAGTTACTCCCCGTCGGGATCATATTTAGGCACCGGGGAGCTGTTTTTT.

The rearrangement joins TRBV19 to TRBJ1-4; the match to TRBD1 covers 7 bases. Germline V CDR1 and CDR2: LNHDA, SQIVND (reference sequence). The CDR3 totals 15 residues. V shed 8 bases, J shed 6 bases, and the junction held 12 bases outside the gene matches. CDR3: CASAGTANGDEKLFF. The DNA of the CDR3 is TGTGCCAGTGCCGGGACAGCTAACGGGGATGAAAAACTGTTTTTT.

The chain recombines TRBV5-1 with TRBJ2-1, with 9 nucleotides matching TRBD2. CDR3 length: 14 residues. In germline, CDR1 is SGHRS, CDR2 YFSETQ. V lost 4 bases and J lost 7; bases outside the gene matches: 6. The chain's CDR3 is CASSGGLAWNEQFF. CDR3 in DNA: TGCGCCAGCAGCGGAGGACTAGCGTGGAATGAGCAGTTCTTC.

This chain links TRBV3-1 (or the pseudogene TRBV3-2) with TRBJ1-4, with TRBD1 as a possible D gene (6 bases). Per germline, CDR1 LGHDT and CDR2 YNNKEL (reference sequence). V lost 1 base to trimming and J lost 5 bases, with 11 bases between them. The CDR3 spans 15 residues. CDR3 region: CASSQAGQLNEKLFF. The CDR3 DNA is TGTGCCAGCAGCCAAGCCGGACAGTTAAATGAAAAACTGTTTTTT.

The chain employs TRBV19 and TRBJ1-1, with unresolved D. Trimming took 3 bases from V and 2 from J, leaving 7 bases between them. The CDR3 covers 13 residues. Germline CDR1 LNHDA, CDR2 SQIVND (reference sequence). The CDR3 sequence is CASSMKTNTEAFF. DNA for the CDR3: TGTGCCAGTAGTATGAAGACAAACACTGAAGCTTTCTTT. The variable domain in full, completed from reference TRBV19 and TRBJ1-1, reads DGGITQSPKYLFRKEGQNVTLSCEQNLNHDAMYWYRQDPGQGLRLIYYSQIVNDFQKGDIAEGYSVSREKKESFPLTVTSAQKNPTAFYLCASSMKTNTEAFFGQGTRLTVV.

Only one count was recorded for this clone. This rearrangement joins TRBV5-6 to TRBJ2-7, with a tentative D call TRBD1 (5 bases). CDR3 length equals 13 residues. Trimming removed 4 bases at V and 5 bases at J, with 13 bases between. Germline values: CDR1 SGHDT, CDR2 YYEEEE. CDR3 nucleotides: TGTGCCAGCAGCAGCCAGGGATTCCACGAGCAGTACTTC. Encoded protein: CASSSQGFHEQYF.

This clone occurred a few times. CDR3 in amino acids: CASSRGTSGYNEQFF. CDR3 DNA sequence: TGTGCCAGCAGCCGCGGGACTAGCGGATACAATGAGCAGTTCTTC. V is TRBV5-4 and J is TRBJ2-1; the match to TRBD2 covers 11 bases. CDR3 length: 15 amino acids. In germline, CDR1 is SGHNT, CDR2 YYREEE (reference sequence). V shed 4 bases and J 4 bases; nucleotides not matched to a gene: 4.

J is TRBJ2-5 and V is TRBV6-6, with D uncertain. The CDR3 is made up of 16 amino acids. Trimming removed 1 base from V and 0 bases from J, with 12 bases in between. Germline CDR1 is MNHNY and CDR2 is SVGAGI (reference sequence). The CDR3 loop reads CASSYLFTENQETQYF. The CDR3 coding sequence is TGTGCCAGCAGTTACTTATTTACAGAAAACCAAGAGACCCAGTACTTC.

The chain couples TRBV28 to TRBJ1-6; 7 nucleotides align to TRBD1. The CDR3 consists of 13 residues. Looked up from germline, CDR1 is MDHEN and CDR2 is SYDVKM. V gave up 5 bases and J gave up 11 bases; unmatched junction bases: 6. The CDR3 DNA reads TGTGCCAGCAGTGGCAGGGGGACGACACCCCTCCACTTT. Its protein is CASSGRGTTPLHF.

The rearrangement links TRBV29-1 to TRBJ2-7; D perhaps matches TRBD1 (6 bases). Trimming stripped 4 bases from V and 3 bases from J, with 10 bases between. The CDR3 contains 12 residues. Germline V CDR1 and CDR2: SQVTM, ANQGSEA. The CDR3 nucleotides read TGCAGCGTTGGATACAGGGACTACGAGCAGTACTTC. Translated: CSVGYRDYEQYF.

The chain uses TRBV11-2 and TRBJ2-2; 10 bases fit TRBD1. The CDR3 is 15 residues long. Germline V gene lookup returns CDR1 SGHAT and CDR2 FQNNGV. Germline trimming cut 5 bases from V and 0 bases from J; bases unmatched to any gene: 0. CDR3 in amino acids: CASSGQGANTGELFF. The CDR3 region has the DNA TGTGCCAGCAGCGGACAGGGGGCGAACACCGGGGAGCTGTTTTTT.

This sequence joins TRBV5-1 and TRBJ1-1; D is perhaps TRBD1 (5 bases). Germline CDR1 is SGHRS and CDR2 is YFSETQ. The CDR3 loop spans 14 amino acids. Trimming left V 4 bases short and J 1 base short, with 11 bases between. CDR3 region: CASSPRASNTEAFF. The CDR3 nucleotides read TGCGCCAGCAGCCCCAGGGCCTCGAACACTGAAGCTTTCTTT.

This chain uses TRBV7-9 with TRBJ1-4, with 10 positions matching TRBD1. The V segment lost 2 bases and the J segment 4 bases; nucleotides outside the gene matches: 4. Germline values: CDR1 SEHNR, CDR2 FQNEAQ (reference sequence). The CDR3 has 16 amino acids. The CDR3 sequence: CASSLLGTGDNEKLFF. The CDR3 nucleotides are TGTGCCAGCAGCTTACTGGGGACAGGGGATAATGAAAAACTGTTTTTT.

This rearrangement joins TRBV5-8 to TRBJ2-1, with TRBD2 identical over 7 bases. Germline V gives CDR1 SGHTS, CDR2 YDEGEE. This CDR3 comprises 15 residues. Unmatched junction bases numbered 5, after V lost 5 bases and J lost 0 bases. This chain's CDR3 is CASSRDYSSYNEQFF. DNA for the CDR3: TGTGCCAGCAGTCGGGACTATAGCTCCTACAATGAGCAGTTCTTC.

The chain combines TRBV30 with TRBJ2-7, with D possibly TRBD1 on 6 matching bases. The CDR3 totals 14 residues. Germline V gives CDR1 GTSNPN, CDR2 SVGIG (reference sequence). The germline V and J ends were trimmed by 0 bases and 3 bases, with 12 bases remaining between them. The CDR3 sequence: CAWSVEGGSYEQYF. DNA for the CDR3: TGTGCCTGGAGTGTAGAAGGGGGAAGCTACGAGCAGTACTTC.

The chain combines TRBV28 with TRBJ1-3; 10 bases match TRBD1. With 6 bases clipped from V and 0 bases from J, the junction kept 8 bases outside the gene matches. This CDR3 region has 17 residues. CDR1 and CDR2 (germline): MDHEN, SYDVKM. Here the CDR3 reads CASSPSDRGSSGNTIYF. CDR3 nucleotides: TGTGCCAGCAGCCCCTCGGACAGGGGGAGCTCTGGAAACACCATATATTTT. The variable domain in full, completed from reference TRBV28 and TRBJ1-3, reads DVKVTQSSRYLVKRTGEKVFLECVQDMDHENMFWYRQDPGLGLRLIYFSYDVKMKEKGDIPEGYSVSREKKERFSLILESASTNQTSMYLCASSPSDRGSSGNTIYFGEGSWLTVV.

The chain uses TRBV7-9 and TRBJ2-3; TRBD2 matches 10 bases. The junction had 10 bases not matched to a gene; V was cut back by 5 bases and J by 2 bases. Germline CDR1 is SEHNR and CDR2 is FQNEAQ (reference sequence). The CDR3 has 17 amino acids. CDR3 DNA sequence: TGTGCCAGCAGCACGAGCAGCGGGAGGGGGAACACAGATACGCAGTATTTT. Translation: CASSTSSGRGNTDTQYF.

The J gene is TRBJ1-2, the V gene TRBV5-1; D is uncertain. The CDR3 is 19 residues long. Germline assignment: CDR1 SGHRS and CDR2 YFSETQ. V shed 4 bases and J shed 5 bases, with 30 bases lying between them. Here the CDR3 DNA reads TGCGCCAGCAGCGGCTCGGGTGACGATCTTCCAAAAACTCGATATGGCTACACCTTC. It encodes CASSGSGDDLPKTRYGYTF.

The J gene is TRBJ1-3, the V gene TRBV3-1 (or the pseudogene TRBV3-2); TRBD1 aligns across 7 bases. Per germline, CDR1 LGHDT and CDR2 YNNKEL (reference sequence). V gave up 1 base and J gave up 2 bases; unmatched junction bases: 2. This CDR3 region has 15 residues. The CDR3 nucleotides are TGTGCCAGCAGCCAAGGACAGGGAACTGGAAACACCATATATTTT. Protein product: CASSQGQGTGNTIYF.

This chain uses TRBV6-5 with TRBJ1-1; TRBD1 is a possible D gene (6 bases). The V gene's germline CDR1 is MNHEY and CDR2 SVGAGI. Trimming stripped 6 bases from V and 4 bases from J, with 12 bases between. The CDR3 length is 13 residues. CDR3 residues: CASRPAGATEAFF. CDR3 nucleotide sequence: TGTGCCAGCAGACCGGCAGGGGCCACTGAAGCTTTCTTT.

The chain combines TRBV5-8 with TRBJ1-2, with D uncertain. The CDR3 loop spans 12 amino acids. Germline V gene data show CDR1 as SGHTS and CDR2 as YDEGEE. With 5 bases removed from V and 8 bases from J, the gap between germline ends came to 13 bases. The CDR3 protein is CASSYRGGGYTF. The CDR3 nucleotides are TGTGCCAGCAGTTACCGGGGAGGCGGCTACACCTTC.

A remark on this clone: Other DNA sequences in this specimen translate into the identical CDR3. The CDR3 nucleotides read TGCGCCAGCTCCCGGACAGGGAGCTCCTACGAGCAGTACTTC. Protein: CASSRTGSSYEQYF. The gene calls are TRBV5-1 and TRBJ2-7; 8 bases are shared with TRBD1. The trim removed 7 bases at V and 0 bases at J, leaving 6 bases unmatched. Germline CDR1 and CDR2: SGHRS and YFSETQ. The CDR3 contains 14 residues.

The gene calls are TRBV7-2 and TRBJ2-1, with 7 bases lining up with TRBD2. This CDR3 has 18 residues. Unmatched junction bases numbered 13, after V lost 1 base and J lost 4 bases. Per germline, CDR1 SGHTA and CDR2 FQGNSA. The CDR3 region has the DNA TGTGCCAGCAGCTTAGTTCTAGCGGCCGCAAGGGGTTACAATGAGCAGTTCTTC. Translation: CASSLVLAAARGYNEQFF. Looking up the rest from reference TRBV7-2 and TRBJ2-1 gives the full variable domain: GAGVSQSPSNKVTEKGKDVELRCDPISGHTALYWYRQSLGQGLEFLIYFQGNSAPDKSGLPSDRFSAERTGGSVSTLTIQRTQQEDSAVYLCASSLVLAAARGYNEQFFGPGTRLTVL.

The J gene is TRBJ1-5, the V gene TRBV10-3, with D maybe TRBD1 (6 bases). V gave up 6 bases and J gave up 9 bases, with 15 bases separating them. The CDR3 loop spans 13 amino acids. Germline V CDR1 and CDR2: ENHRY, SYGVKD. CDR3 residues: CAIREGGYLPQHF. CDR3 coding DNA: TGTGCCATCAGGGAGGGGGGGTATCTGCCCCAGCATTTT.

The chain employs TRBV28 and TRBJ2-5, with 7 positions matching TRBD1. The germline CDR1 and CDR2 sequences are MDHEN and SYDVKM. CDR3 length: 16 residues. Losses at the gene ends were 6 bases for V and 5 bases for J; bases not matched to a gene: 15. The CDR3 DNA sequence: TGTGCCAGCAGCCCCCTCCGACAGGGTGGGTACGAGACCCAGTACTTC. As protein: CASSPLRQGGYETQYF.

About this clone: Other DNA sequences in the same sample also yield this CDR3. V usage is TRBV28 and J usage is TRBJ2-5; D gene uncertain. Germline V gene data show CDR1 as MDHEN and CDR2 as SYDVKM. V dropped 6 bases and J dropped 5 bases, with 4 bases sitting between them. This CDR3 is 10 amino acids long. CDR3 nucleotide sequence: TGTGCCAGCAGGAGGGAGACCCAGTACTTC. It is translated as CASRRETQYF.

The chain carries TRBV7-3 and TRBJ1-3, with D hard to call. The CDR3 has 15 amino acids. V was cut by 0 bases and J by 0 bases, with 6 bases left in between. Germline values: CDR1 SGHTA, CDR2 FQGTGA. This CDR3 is CASSLTSDSGNTIYF. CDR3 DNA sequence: TGTGCCAGCAGCTTAACATCAGACTCTGGAAACACCATATATTTT. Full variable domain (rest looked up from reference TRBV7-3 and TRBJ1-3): GAGVSQTPSNKVTEKGKYVELRCDPISGHTALYWYRQSLGQGPEFLIYFQGTGAADDSGLPNDRFFAVRPEGSVSTLKIQRTERGDSAVYLCASSLTSDSGNTIYFGEGSWLTVV.

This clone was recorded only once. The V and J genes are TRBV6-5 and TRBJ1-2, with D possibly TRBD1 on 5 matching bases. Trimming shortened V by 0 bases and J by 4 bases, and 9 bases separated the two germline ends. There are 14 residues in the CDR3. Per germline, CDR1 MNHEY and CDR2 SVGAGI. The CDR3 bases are TGTGCCAGCAGTTACTCGAAGGGGATCTATGGCTACACCTTC. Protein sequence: CASSYSKGIYGYTF.

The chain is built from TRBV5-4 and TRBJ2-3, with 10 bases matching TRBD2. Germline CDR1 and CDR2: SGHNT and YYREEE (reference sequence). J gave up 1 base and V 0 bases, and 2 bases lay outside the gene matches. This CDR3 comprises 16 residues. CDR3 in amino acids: CASSLDGTSGTDTQYF. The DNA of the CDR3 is TGTGCCAGCAGCTTGGACGGGACTAGCGGCACAGATACGCAGTATTTT.

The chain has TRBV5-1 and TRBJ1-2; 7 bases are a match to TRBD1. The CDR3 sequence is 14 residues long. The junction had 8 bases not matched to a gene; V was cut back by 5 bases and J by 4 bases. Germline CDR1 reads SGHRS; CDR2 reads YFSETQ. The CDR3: CASSPGQPGYGYTF. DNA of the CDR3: TGCGCCAGCAGTCCGGGACAGCCGGGCTATGGCTACACCTTC.